This TCR beta chain is from a study of graft-versus-host responses after intestinal transplantation. Of note for this clone: Its cognate antigen is unknown.

TCRdb keeps only in-frame clones here, not all; method: immunoSEQ multiplex PCR. The table has more than 65,000 clones, approximately 96% seen once. V lost 6 bases and J 2 bases, leaving 12 bases between the germline ends. Germline V lookup: CDR1 SGHRS, CDR2 YFSETQ. The CDR3 sequence is 14 residues long. The genes are TRBV5-1 and TRBJ2-1; D unresolved. The TCR comes from a human donor who received an intestinal transplant. This specimen was unstimulated CD8+ T cells sorted from spleen or lymph node cells, taken before intestinal transplant. This chain's CDR3 is CASTTRHPYNEQFF. The CDR3 nucleotides read TGCGCCAGCACGACTCGTCACCCCTACAATGAGCAGTTCTTC.